Shown below are 26 T cell receptor beta chains from a single sample sequenced in a study of blood T cell repertoires in COVID-19. The table came from immunoSEQ multiplex PCR; TCRdb's copy has only in-frame clones and leaves some out. The sample shows 150,000 or so clones, nearly 85% of them seen only once. The sample comprised peripheral blood. All receptors derive from a human donor in a cohort sampled during active COVID-19.

V and J are TRBV11-3 and TRBJ2-1; 14 nucleotides agree with TRBD2. The CDR3 has 16 amino acids. The junction had 4 bases not matched to a gene; V was cut back by 5 bases and J by 4 bases. Per the germline V gene, CDR1 is SGHNT and CDR2 is YENEEA. CDR3 loop: CASSPGTSGGYNEQFF. CDR3 sequence (DNA): TGTGCCAGCAGCCCAGGGACTAGCGGGGGTTACAATGAGCAGTTCTTC.

V is TRBV11-2 and J is TRBJ2-5, with 7 bases matching TRBD1. V was pared by 8 bases and J by 5 bases, with 5 bases of the junction left unmatched. The CDR3 contains 12 residues. Per germline, CDR1 SGHAT and CDR2 FQNNGV. CDR3 sequence reads: CASQQGQETQYF. The CDR3 DNA reads TGTGCCAGCCAACAGGGACAGGAGACCCAGTACTTC.

The chain is built from TRBV15 and TRBJ2-2, with 8 bases aligning to TRBD2. The CDR3 loop spans 23 amino acids. The ends lost 0 bases at V and 4 bases at J; junction bases unmatched: 25. CDR1 is LNHNV, CDR2 YYDKDF, per germline (reference sequence). CDR3 in DNA: TGTGCCACCAGCAGAGATAGGTTATCGGGGGGGCCTACAAGGGAGGCTTTCACCGGGGAGCTGTTTTTT. Translation gives CATSRDRLSGGPTREAFTGELFF.

The chain uses TRBV6-5 and TRBJ2-7; 9 nucleotides agree with TRBD1. Germline V gene data show CDR1 as MNHEY and CDR2 as SVGAGI. CDR3 length: 14 amino acids. With V trimmed by 10 bases and J by 0 bases, 7 bases remained unmatched. The DNA of the CDR3 is TGTGCCATCGAAGGGACAGGGAGCTCCTACGAGCAGTACTTC. Amino acids: CAIEGTGSSYEQYF.

This clone was counted a single time. The V gene is TRBV5-4, the J gene TRBJ2-5; 10 bases match TRBD2. V lost 3 bases to trimming and J lost 5 bases; unmatched junction nucleotides: 4. Looked up from germline, CDR1 is SGHNT and CDR2 is YYREEE (reference sequence). This CDR3 spans 14 amino acids. CDR3 nucleotide sequence: TGTGCCAGCAGCTCCCTAGCGGGGGTCGAGACCCAGTACTTC. It encodes CASSSLAGVETQYF. Full variable domain (outside the CDR3, taken from reference TRBV5-4 and TRBJ2-5): ETGVTQSPTHLIKTRGQQVTLRCSSQSGHNTVSWYQQALGQGPQFIFQYYREEENGRGNFPPRFSGLQFPNYSSELNVNALELDDSALYLCASSSLAGVETQYFGPGTRLLVL.

This chain uses TRBV30 with TRBJ1-2, with 9 bases fitting TRBD1. The CDR3 is 13 residues long. J gave up 5 bases and V 4 bases, and 5 bases lay outside the gene matches. Germline lookup yields CDR1 GTSNPN and CDR2 SVGIG (reference sequence). CDR3 DNA sequence: TGTGCCTGGAACGGGGGACAGGGTTATGGCTACACCTTC. Translated, it gives CAWNGGQGYGYTF.

This rearrangement joins TRBV7-2 to TRBJ1-3; D gene ambiguous. The V end was cut by 5 bases, the J end by 2 bases, with 16 bases between. This CDR3 has 16 residues. Germline V lookup: CDR1 SGHTA, CDR2 FQGNSA. The CDR3 DNA reads as TGTGCCAGCAGCGAGGATAGGCTACGGGCTGGAAACACCATATATTTT. Its translation: CASSEDRLRAGNTIYF.

The chain recombines TRBV4-3 with TRBJ2-2, with D possibly matching TRBD1 (5 bases). Deletions cut 1 base from V and 2 bases from J, with 8 bases between. Germline V CDR1 and CDR2: LGHNA, YSLEER. The CDR3 covers 15 residues. CDR3 sequence: CASSQGWGNTGELFF. CDR3 sequence (DNA): TGCGCCAGCAGCCAAGGGTGGGGCAACACCGGGGAGCTGTTTTTT.

This clone occurred once. The rearrangement uses TRBV10-3 and TRBJ2-7, with 13 bases identical to TRBD2. The germline V gene has CDR1 ENHRY and CDR2 SYGVKD. The CDR3 has 15 amino acids. Trimming took 6 bases from V and 3 from J; bases not matched to a gene: 5. The CDR3 is CAISRGLAGDYEQYF. As DNA, the CDR3 is TGTGCCATCAGCAGAGGACTAGCGGGGGACTACGAGCAGTACTTC.

The chain recombines TRBV19 with TRBJ2-2; possible D gene TRBD2, 5 bases. V dropped 7 bases and J dropped 1 base, with 7 bases sitting between them. The CDR3 is made up of 13 amino acids. Per germline, CDR1 LNHDA and CDR2 SQIVND (reference sequence). CDR3 in amino acids: CASKRENTGELFF. CDR3 coding DNA: TGTGCCAGTAAACGGGAGAACACCGGGGAGCTGTTTTTT.

The chain combines TRBV2 with TRBJ2-1, with a tentative D call TRBD2 (6 bases). The germline V gene has CDR1 SNHLY and CDR2 FYNNEI. This CDR3 is built from 13 residues. V gave up 10 bases and J gave up 3 bases, with 13 bases separating them. Here the CDR3 DNA reads TGTGCCACCGGGACTTTTGGCTACAATGAGCAGTTCTTC. As protein: CATGTFGYNEQFF.

V usage is TRBV21-1 and J usage is TRBJ2-7; the table calls TRBD2, which could not be checked here. TRBV21-1 is termed a pseudogene. This CDR3 is built from 16 residues. CDR3 in DNA: TGTGCCAGCAGCAAGTTCCTAGCGGAAAGTACCTACGAGCAGTACGTC. Its protein product is CASSKFLAESTYEQYV.

This sequence joins TRBV30 and TRBJ1-1; a weak D match, TRBD1 (5 bases). Trimming took off 7 bases at V and 0 bases at J, with 12 bases between the two ends. The CDR3 loop spans 13 amino acids. Looked up from germline, CDR1 is GTSNPN and CDR2 is SVGIG (reference sequence). The CDR3 loop reads CASYPTVNTEAFF. DNA for the CDR3: TGTGCCTCGTATCCGACAGTGAACACTGAAGCTTTCTTT.

The genes are TRBV2 and TRBJ1-1, with 10 bases identical to TRBD1. The CDR3 loop spans 13 amino acids. Germline CDR1 reads SNHLY; CDR2 reads FYNNEI. The J segment lost 12 bases and the V segment lost 5 bases, leaving 9 bases of the junction unmatched. The DNA of the CDR3 is TGTGCCAGCAGTCCGACAGGGGGCGGAGGTTCTTTCTTT. As protein: CASSPTGGGGSFF.

The gene calls are TRBV7-9 and TRBJ2-3; no reliable D call. The CDR3 consists of 12 residues. Germline V gene sequence: CDR1 SEHNR, CDR2 FQNEAQ (reference sequence). Trimming cost V 5 bases and J 0 bases, with 3 bases left between them. The CDR3 spells CASSQSTDTQYF. The CDR3 nucleotides are TGTGCCAGCAGCCAGAGCACAGATACGCAGTATTTT.

The chain links TRBV13 to TRBJ2-5, with 9 bases identical to TRBD1. The CDR3 consists of 17 residues. Germline CDR1 PRHDT, CDR2 FYEKMQ (reference sequence). V lost 5 bases and J lost 8; bases outside the gene matches: 18. The CDR3 region has the DNA TGTGCCAGCAGCCCAACACAGGGGGCGCGGAGCTTAAGTACCCAGTACTTC. As protein: CASSPTQGARSLSTQYF.

This chain joins TRBV6-5 and TRBJ1-5, with a possible D match to TRBD1 (6 bases). V gave up 8 bases and J gave up 1 base, with 12 bases separating them. There are 14 residues in the CDR3. Germline-derived CDR1 and CDR2 are MNHEY and SVGAGI. This CDR3 is CASSVGTSNQPQHF. The CDR3 region has the DNA TGTGCCAGCTCCGTGGGGACAAGCAATCAGCCCCAGCATTTT.

The chain recombines TRBV6-5 with TRBJ1-2; D is ambiguous. The V gene lost 5 bases and the J gene lost 5 bases, with 9 bases spanning the gap. The CDR3 consists of 12 residues. Germline CDR1 MNHEY, CDR2 SVGAGI. CDR3 sequence: CASSLGGYGYTF. The DNA for the CDR3 is TGTGCCAGCAGTCTAGGTGGATATGGCTACACCTTC.

The V and J genes are TRBV29-1 and TRBJ2-3, with a tentative D call TRBD2 (6 bases). Germline CDR1 and CDR2: SQVTM and ANQGSEA. Trimming cost V 4 bases and J 1 base, with 12 bases left between them. This CDR3 has 14 amino acids. The CDR3 DNA reads as TGCAGCGTTGGGGGGGAGGTTGGCACAGATACGCAGTATTTT. Translation gives CSVGGEVGTDTQYF.

The chain couples TRBV20-1 to TRBJ1-2; D is unresolved. CDR3 length equals 13 residues. The V gene's germline CDR1 is DFQATT and CDR2 SNEGSKA (reference sequence). Between the trimmed V and J ends, which lost 6 bases and 4 bases, there was a span of 15 bases. In DNA, the CDR3 is TGCAGTGCGAGTCCCCCTGCGGTCTATGGCTACACCTTC. Protein: CSASPPAVYGYTF.

The chain employs TRBV6-5 and TRBJ1-2; D possibly corresponds to TRBD1 (5 bases). V was trimmed by 4 bases and J by 8 bases, leaving 14 bases between them. Germline V lookup: CDR1 MNHEY, CDR2 SVGAGI. This CDR3 comprises 13 residues. The DNA of the CDR3 is TGTGCCAGCAGTTCCGCAGGGTCGTGGGGCTACACCTTC. Translation gives CASSSAGSWGYTF.

This chain connects TRBV28 to TRBJ2-7, with 10 bases aligning to TRBD2. Germline assignment: CDR1 MDHEN and CDR2 SYDVKM. V lost 3 bases, J lost 6 bases, and 14 bases stayed unmatched. The CDR3 extends over 17 amino acids. The CDR3 spells CASSLGLKRGGGGEQYF. The CDR3 DNA is TGTGCCAGCAGTTTGGGCTTGAAGCGGGGGGGCGGTGGCGAGCAGTACTTC. Together with reference TRBV28 and TRBJ2-7, the CDR3 gives the full variable domain: DVKVTQSSRYLVKRTGEKVFLECVQDMDHENMFWYRQDPGLGLRLIYFSYDVKMKEKGDIPEGYSVSREKKERFSLILESASTNQTSMYLCASSLGLKRGGGGEQYFGPGTRLTVT.

V and J are TRBV19 and TRBJ1-5, with 7 bases aligning to TRBD1. Trimming at V came to 3 bases and at J to 4 bases, leaving 15 bases not matched to a gene. Germline CDR1 reads LNHDA; CDR2 reads SQIVND (reference sequence). CDR3 length: 18 residues. The CDR3 protein is CASSIGQATVKRNQPQHF. CDR3 DNA: TGTGCCAGTAGTATCGGACAGGCCACGGTTAAGAGGAATCAGCCCCAGCATTTT.

V and J are TRBV14 and TRBJ1-5; D is undetermined. The V gene's germline CDR1 is SGHDN and CDR2 FVKESK. CDR3 length: 13 residues. The germline V and J ends were trimmed by 0 bases and 5 bases, with 5 bases remaining between them. CDR3 sequence reads: CASSQERDQPQHF. CDR3 nucleotides: TGTGCCAGCAGCCAAGAGAGGGATCAGCCCCAGCATTTT.

The chain uses TRBV6-6 and TRBJ2-7, with D possibly matching TRBD1 (6 bases). The ends were cut back, 6 bases at V and 3 bases at J, with 12 bases in the middle. The CDR3 sequence is 13 residues long. Germline CDR1 reads MNHNY; CDR2 reads SVGAGI (reference sequence). CDR3 in DNA: TGTGCCAGCAGGGAACAGGGCTACTACGAGCAGTACTTC. Translation gives CASREQGYYEQYF.

This CDR3 is CASGAPGGRGYTF. The CDR3 bases are TGTGCTAGTGGTGCGCCAGGGGGCCGGGGCTACACCTTC. This chain connects TRBV12-5 to TRBJ1-2; 8 bases agree with TRBD1. CDR3 size: 13 residues. Looked up from germline, CDR1 is LGHNT and CDR2 is FRNRAP. Losses at the gene ends were 5 bases for V and 8 bases for J; bases not matched to a gene: 7.